The present T cell receptor beta chain was sequenced within a study of response to subunit inactivated influenza vaccine. TCRdb recomputed calls from the RT-PCR reads with MiXCR, one row per CDR3 protein. The sample lists 400,000 to 650,000 distinct CDR3 sequences; under 8.5% were seen once. The junction had 2 bases not matched to a gene; V was cut back by 7 bases and J by 1 base. The CDR3 extends over 14 amino acids. The V gene's germline CDR1 is SGDLS and CDR2 YYNGEE. The sequence was collected from a man aged 50 to 75 who received an inactivated influenza vaccine. J is TRBJ2-5 and V is TRBV9; 12 bases match TRBD1. The starting material was PBMCs from blood, obtained roughly 24 months after vaccination. The CDR3 here is CASRGQGAQETQYF. The CDR3 DNA reads as TGTGCCAGCCGGGGACAGGGGGCCCAAGAGACCCAGTACTTC.